Shown below are 5 T cell receptor beta chains from a single sample sequenced in a study of blood T cell repertoires in COVID-19. Sequenced by immunoSEQ multiplex PCR; TCRdb stores in-frame clones only, minus some. The top ten hold around 14% of the sample, which has 150,000 or so clones, 80% to 85% seen once. Material: peripheral blood. Every receptor here comes from a young man with active or convalescent COVID-19.

The chain carries TRBV18 and TRBJ1-5; possibly TRBD1 for D (5 bases). Trimming left V 1 base short and J 0 bases short, with 19 bases between. Germline assignment: CDR1 KGHSH and CDR2 LQKENI. CDR3 length equals 19 residues. The CDR3 DNA sequence: TGTGCCAGCTCACCACTAGCGCGGGCAGGGAGGAATAGCAATCAGCCCCAGCATTTT. This translates into CASSPLARAGRNSNQPQHF.

The chain joins TRBV5-5 to TRBJ1-2; D gene unclear. V was pared by 2 bases and J by 3 bases, with 8 bases between. This CDR3 is built from 13 residues. From germline, CDR1 is SGHKS and CDR2 YYEKEE (reference sequence). The CDR3 sequence is CASSLITDYGYTF. The CDR3 nucleotides are TGTGCCAGCAGCTTAATCACAGACTATGGCTACACCTTC.

The gene calls are TRBV10-1 and TRBJ1-5, with 7 bases identical to TRBD1. V was pared by 6 bases and J by 1 base, with 6 bases of the junction left unmatched. The CDR3 contains 15 residues. The germline V gene has CDR1 WNHNN and CDR2 SYGVQD (reference sequence). The CDR3 nucleotides read TGCGCCAGCAGGGAAGGGGGCAGAAGCAATCAGCCCCAGCATTTT. It yields the protein CASREGGRSNQPQHF.

The chain carries TRBV12-3 or TRBV12-4 and TRBJ2-5; D not resolved. The V gene lost 7 bases and the J gene lost 9 bases, with 15 bases spanning the gap. This CDR3 has 12 amino acids. The CDR3 DNA reads as TGTGCCAGCACCACCCTCCGCGAGGCCCAGTACTTC. Its translation is CASTTLREAQYF.

The chain carries TRBV7-9 and TRBJ2-3; the match to TRBD1 covers 9 bases. The CDR3 is 13 residues long. Trimming took 5 bases from V and 4 from J; bases not matched to a gene: 1. Germline V CDR1 and CDR2: SEHNR, FQNEAQ (reference sequence). CDR3 sequence reads: CASSRQGADTQYF. CDR3 nucleotide sequence: TGTGCCAGCAGCCGACAGGGGGCAGATACGCAGTATTTT.